The clone carrying this T cell receptor (beta chain) was detected many times. Assembly of TCR beta libraries relied on iRepertoire HTBI primers together with Arm-PCR of CDR3 regions. TCRdb re-called the multiplex PCR reads through MiXCR, storing one row per CDR3 protein. The sample comprises more than 450,000 distinct CDR3 sequences, around 15% of which are singletons, and 12% rests with the top ten. Time point indicated: newly diagnosed GD, antithyroid drugs for less than 3 months. The TCR library was prepared using RNA isolated from PBMCs. Staff drew roughly 9 milliliters of peripheral blood into EDTA tubes. There are 13 residues in the CDR3. CDR1 and CDR2 (germline): SGHNT, YENEEA. Between the trimmed V and J ends, which lost 3 bases and 6 bases, there was a span of 12 bases. The sample belongs to a study of regulatory T cells in long-lasting Graves disease. The data also belong to a second study, concerning T cells in Graves' hyperthyroidism and ophthalmopathy. That source notes: Hyperthyroidism was newly diagnosed in patients aged 18 to 65 (duration under 2 months). HTBI primers drove first-round RT-PCR of the TCR CDR3.

This sample comprised peripheral blood mononuclear cells (PBMCs), obtained at new diagnosis, from a patient treated with antithyroid drugs. V usage is TRBV11-3 and J usage is TRBJ2-7; tentative D call: TRBD2 (6 bases). The sequence was collected from a man aged 35-49 years with Graves disease. Here the CDR3 DNA reads TGTGCCAGCAGCTTGGCCGGGAGCTTCGAGCAGTACTTC. Protein product: CASSLAGSFEQYF.